Following are 32 T cell receptor beta chains from one sample sequenced in a study of cytomegalovirus exposure and HLA in healthy donors. Generated by immunoSEQ multiplex PCR, the TCRdb table keeps only in-frame clones and is missing some. Here the sample spans roughly 100,000 clones, about 95% being singletons. The sample consisted of PBMCs. The receptors come from a young woman in good health and CMV-seronegative.

The CDR3 DNA follows: TGTGCCTGGAGTGTATGGCGGGCCGTCGGGAACTATGGCTACACCTTC. Protein product: CAWSVWRAVGNYGYTF. The chain links TRBV30 to TRBJ1-2; D unresolved. CDR1 and CDR2 (germline): GTSNPN, SVGIG (reference sequence). Trimming pared 0 bases from V and 2 bases from J, leaving 16 bases between. This CDR3 region has 16 residues.

The chain employs TRBV19 and TRBJ2-3; 8 nucleotides match TRBD1. CDR3 length: 18 residues. V lost 5 bases and J lost 1; bases outside the gene matches: 14. The germline CDR1 and CDR2 sequences are LNHDA and SQIVND (reference sequence). The CDR3 DNA reads TGTGCCAGTAGTCGCGGGGTTCGTACAGGGGGAGGCACAGATACGCAGTATTTT. Protein sequence: CASSRGVRTGGGTDTQYF.

This chain joins TRBV27 and TRBJ1-2; tentatively, D is TRBD1 (5 bases). V was trimmed by 6 bases and J by 7 bases, leaving 12 bases between them. The CDR3 is made up of 12 amino acids. Germline V gene lookup returns CDR1 MNHEY and CDR2 SMNVEV (reference sequence). The CDR3 spells CASRGEGLGYTF. The CDR3 coding sequence is TGTGCCAGCAGGGGGGAGGGGCTTGGCTACACCTTC.

The rearrangement joins TRBV27 to TRBJ2-7, with D possibly TRBD1 on 6 matching bases. Trimming cost V 8 bases and J 3 bases, with 17 bases left between them. The CDR3 extends over 14 amino acids. CDR1 is MNHEY and CDR2 is SMNVEV in the germline V gene (reference sequence). The CDR3 spells CASGNRVGLYEQYF. For the CDR3, the DNA is TGTGCCAGCGGAAACAGGGTGGGGCTCTACGAGCAGTACTTC.

The chain recombines TRBV7-2 with TRBJ2-7; TRBD1 aligns across 10 bases. Looked up from germline, CDR1 is SGHTA and CDR2 is FQGNSA. With V trimmed by 6 bases and J by 3 bases, 8 bases remained unmatched. The CDR3 extends over 15 amino acids. The CDR3 region is CASRGDRGKGYEQYF. The CDR3 coding sequence is TGTGCCAGCAGGGGGGACAGGGGAAAGGGCTACGAGCAGTACTTC.

This sequence joins TRBV5-4 and TRBJ2-7; the D gene is possibly TRBD2 (6 bases). The CDR3 spans 19 residues. Germline V gene sequence: CDR1 SGHNT, CDR2 YYREEE (reference sequence). With 4 bases removed from V and 0 bases from J, the gap between germline ends came to 26 bases. CDR3 coding DNA: TGTGCCAGCAGCCCCCCACTAGCCGTTACATCCCGTTACTCCTACGAGCAGTACTTC. Encoded protein: CASSPPLAVTSRYSYEQYF. The complete variable domain, with remaining parts taken from reference TRBV5-4 and TRBJ2-7, reads ETGVTQSPTHLIKTRGQQVTLRCSSQSGHNTVSWYQQALGQGPQFIFQYYREEENGRGNFPPRFSGLQFPNYSSELNVNALELDDSALYLCASSPPLAVTSRYSYEQYFGPGTRLTVT.

This clone appeared once. The V call is TRBV7-2, the J call TRBJ2-7, with TRBD2 identical over 14 bases. This CDR3 contains 16 residues. The germline V gene encodes CDR1 SGHTA and CDR2 FQGNSA. V gave up 1 base and J gave up 7 bases; unmatched junction bases: 6. The CDR3 here is CASSLGLAGGLREQYF. CDR3 DNA sequence: TGTGCCAGCAGCTTAGGACTAGCGGGGGGGCTTCGAGAGCAGTACTTC.

The V gene is TRBV9, the J gene TRBJ2-3, with D unresolved. The CDR3 sequence is 14 residues long. Per germline, CDR1 SGDLS and CDR2 YYNGEE. Deletions cut 2 bases from V and 4 bases from J, with 11 bases between. The CDR3 is CASSVGGLSDTQYF. The CDR3 DNA follows: TGTGCCAGCAGCGTTGGCGGTTTGTCAGATACGCAGTATTTT. The variable domain in full, completed from reference TRBV9 and TRBJ2-3, reads DSGVTQTPKHLITATGQRVTLRCSPRSGDLSVYWYQQSLDQGLQFLIQYYNGEERAKGNILERFSAQQFPDLHSELNLSSLELGDSALYFCASSVGGLSDTQYFGPGTRLTVL.

V gene TRBV7-9 combines with J gene TRBJ2-3; tentative D call: TRBD1 (6 bases). V gave up 1 base and J gave up 5 bases, with 16 bases separating them. Germline CDR1 reads SEHNR; CDR2 reads FQNEAQ (reference sequence). The CDR3 has 16 amino acids. CDR3 in DNA: TGTGCCAGCAGCTTAGGACCCGACAGGATAGGAGATACGCAGTATTTT. This codes for CASSLGPDRIGDTQYF.

This rearrangement joins TRBV18 to TRBJ2-7, with TRBD1 matching 8 bases. The CDR3 loop spans 15 amino acids. The V segment lost 1 base and the J segment 7 bases; nucleotides outside the gene matches: 9. Per the germline V gene, CDR1 is KGHSH and CDR2 is LQKENI. The CDR3 DNA is TGTGCCAGCTCACCACAAGGACAGGGTCAAGCAGAGCAGTACTTC. This codes for CASSPQGQGQAEQYF.

V usage is TRBV2 and J usage is TRBJ1-1, with D maybe TRBD1 (5 bases). The ends were cut back, 5 bases at V and 0 bases at J, with 10 bases in the middle. The germline V gene encodes CDR1 SNHLY and CDR2 FYNNEI. CDR3 length: 14 residues. CDR3 nucleotide sequence: TGTGCCAGCAGTCCGGGGGGGATGAACACTGAAGCTTTCTTT. Its protein product is CASSPGGMNTEAFF.

The chain couples TRBV4-1 to TRBJ1-1, with D maybe TRBD1 (6 bases). This CDR3 comprises 15 residues. The V gene's germline CDR1 is MGHRA and CDR2 YSYEKL. V shed 3 bases and J shed 4 bases, with 15 bases lying between them. DNA of the CDR3: TGCGCCAGCAGCCATTATTGGGACACAGGCACTGAAGCTTTCTTT. It translates to CASSHYWDTGTEAFF.

This clone is a singleton in its sample. This rearrangement joins TRBV11-3 to TRBJ2-4; D is perhaps TRBD1 (6 bases). V lost 4 bases and J lost 0, with 7 bases in between. Germline V CDR1 and CDR2: SGHNT, YENEEA. CDR3 size: 14 residues. CDR3 sequence reads: CASSSQGAKNIQYF. The CDR3 region has the DNA TGTGCCAGCAGCTCACAGGGAGCCAAAAACATTCAGTACTTC.

V gene TRBV18 combines with J gene TRBJ1-4; weak D call: TRBD1 (5 bases). Trimming left V 2 bases short and J 2 bases short, with 6 bases between. The germline gives CDR1 KGHSH, CDR2 LQKENI. The CDR3 extends over 14 amino acids. The CDR3 DNA reads as TGTGCCAGCTCACCAGGGGCGACTAATGAAAAACTGTTTTTT. Translated, it gives CASSPGATNEKLFF.

This chain uses TRBV6-5 with TRBJ2-7; a weak D match, TRBD1 (6 bases). The germline CDR1 and CDR2 sequences are MNHEY and SVGAGI. V lost 5 bases to trimming and J lost 3 bases, with 14 bases between them. The CDR3 totals 14 residues. The CDR3 DNA is TGTGCCAGCAGTACAGGGCATTACATCTACGAGCAGTACTTC. Amino acids: CASSTGHYIYEQYF.

The chain uses TRBV7-3 and TRBJ2-2; perhaps TRBD2 as D (5 bases). V lost 2 bases and J lost 0, with 7 bases in between. The CDR3 length is 15 residues. The V gene's germline CDR1 is SGHTA and CDR2 FQGTGA. The CDR3 sequence: CASSLRGSNTGELFF. The CDR3 DNA is TGTGCCAGCAGCTTACGGGGATCGAACACCGGGGAGCTGTTTTTT.

The V and J genes are TRBV6-6 and TRBJ1-3, with D unresolved. V dropped 5 bases and J dropped 8 bases, with 7 bases sitting between them. CDR3 size: 11 residues. CDR1 is MNHNY and CDR2 is SVGAGI in the germline V gene (reference sequence). The CDR3 DNA reads as TGTGCCAGCAGTACGAGGGACACCATATATTTT. Translated: CASSTRDTIYF.

The chain has TRBV18 and TRBJ2-7, with TRBD1 matching 8 bases. CDR1 is KGHSH, CDR2 LQKENI, per germline. The J segment lost 5 bases and the V segment lost 3 bases, leaving 6 bases of the junction unmatched. This CDR3 spans 14 amino acids. This CDR3 reads CASSPMDRANEQYF. The CDR3 DNA is TGTGCCAGCTCACCGATGGACAGGGCCAACGAGCAGTACTTC.

The J gene is TRBJ2-6, the V gene TRBV6-5; TRBD1 might be the D (6 bases). CDR1 is MNHEY, CDR2 SVGAGI, per germline. This CDR3 spans 15 amino acids. V lost 7 bases and J lost 4, with 14 bases in between. DNA for the CDR3: TGTGCCAGCACCAGTACAGGGAGCGGGGCCAACGTCCTGACTTTC. It is translated as CASTSTGSGANVLTF.

V gene TRBV27 combines with J gene TRBJ2-3; 11 bases align to TRBD2. Trimming at V came to 10 bases and at J to 0 bases, leaving 6 bases not matched to a gene. The V gene's germline CDR1 is MNHEY and CDR2 SMNVEV (reference sequence). The CDR3 spans 15 residues. The CDR3 sequence: CAISGTSGSTDTQYF. The CDR3 DNA follows: TGTGCCATTTCAGGGACTAGCGGTAGCACAGATACGCAGTATTTT.

The chain couples TRBV15 to TRBJ1-2, with TRBD1 identical over 9 bases. Germline CDR1 is LNHNV and CDR2 is YYDKDF (reference sequence). Unmatched junction bases numbered 12, after V lost 4 bases and J lost 0 bases. This CDR3 comprises 18 residues. The CDR3 nucleotides are TGTGCCACCAGCACCACGACAGGGGGATTGCGGGCTAACTATGGCTACACCTTC. It translates to CATSTTTGGLRANYGYTF. The variable domain in full, with the rest retrieved from reference TRBV15 and TRBJ1-2, is DAMVIQNPRYQVTQFGKPVTLSCSQTLNHNVMYWYQQKSSQAPKLLFHYYDKDFNNEADTPDNFQSRRPNTSFCFLDIRSPGLGDTAMYLCATSTTTGGLRANYGYTFGSGTRLTVV.

CDR3 DNA: TGTGCCAGCAACGGAGAACCAACACCGTACGAGCAGTACTTC. The encoded protein is CASNGEPTPYEQYF. V and J are TRBV6-1 and TRBJ2-7; D not resolved. V dropped 7 bases and J dropped 4 bases, with 17 bases sitting between them. CDR3 size: 14 residues. Germline values: CDR1 MNHNS, CDR2 SASEGT.

The chain combines TRBV27 with TRBJ2-3, with 8 bases aligning to TRBD2. Germline V gene lookup returns CDR1 MNHEY and CDR2 SMNVEV (reference sequence). V shed 5 bases and J 3 bases; nucleotides not matched to a gene: 4. This CDR3 is built from 14 residues. This CDR3 reads CASSPAGATDTQYF. CDR3 DNA: TGTGCCAGCAGTCCAGCGGGAGCAACAGATACGCAGTATTTT.

J is TRBJ1-5 and V is TRBV19, with TRBD1 matching 10 bases. Germline V gives CDR1 LNHDA, CDR2 SQIVND (reference sequence). This CDR3 has 16 residues. V trimming: 4 bases; J trimming: 6 bases; junction bases outside the gene matches: 9. The CDR3 spells CASSTRPGTGVQPQHF. The CDR3 DNA is TGTGCCAGTAGTACCCGTCCCGGGACAGGGGTTCAGCCCCAGCATTTT.

V gene TRBV6-5 combines with J gene TRBJ1-2; D uncertain. CDR1 is MNHEY and CDR2 is SVGAGI in the germline V gene. Trimming stripped 2 bases from V and 2 bases from J, with 9 bases between. CDR3 length: 14 residues. The DNA of the CDR3 is TGTGCCAGCAGTTACGGAAACAGAAACTATGGCTACACCTTC. Translated, it gives CASSYGNRNYGYTF.

This chain connects TRBV7-2 to TRBJ2-3; TRBD2 matches 10 bases. This CDR3 spans 14 amino acids. The germline V gene has CDR1 SGHTA and CDR2 FQGNSA. After removal of 5 bases from V and 8 bases from J, the junction contained 7 bases not matched to a gene. CDR3 sequence reads: CASSPGLAYITQYF. As DNA, the CDR3 is TGTGCCAGCAGCCCGGGACTAGCGTATATTACGCAGTATTTT. The whole variable domain, remainder taken from reference TRBV7-2 and TRBJ2-3, is GAGVSQSPSNKVTEKGKDVELRCDPISGHTALYWYRQSLGQGLEFLIYFQGNSAPDKSGLPSDRFSAERTGGSVSTLTIQRTQQEDSAVYLCASSPGLAYITQYFGPGTRLTVL.

This clone was observed a few times. The chain links TRBV5-1 to TRBJ2-7; D perhaps matches TRBD2 (6 bases). Trimming left V 2 bases short and J 5 bases short, with 11 bases between. This CDR3 is 13 amino acids long. Germline V lookup: CDR1 SGHRS, CDR2 YFSETQ. The chain's CDR3 is CASSLAGGNEQYF. The CDR3 DNA follows: TGCGCCAGCAGCTTAGCTGGGGGGAACGAGCAGTACTTC. Filled out from reference TRBV5-1 and TRBJ2-7, the complete variable domain reads KAGVTQTPRYLIKTRGQQVTLSCSPISGHRSVSWYQQTPGQGLQFLFEYFSETQRNKGNFPGRFSGRQFSNSRSEMNVSTLELGDSALYLCASSLAGGNEQYFGPGTRLTVT.

The chain carries TRBV19 and TRBJ2-2; TRBD2 matches 11 bases. Germline assignment: CDR1 LNHDA and CDR2 SQIVND (reference sequence). This CDR3 has 16 residues. With 4 bases clipped from V and 6 bases from J, the junction kept 7 bases outside the gene matches. The CDR3 DNA follows: TGTGCCAGTAGTAGGCCTAGCGGGGGGAGTCCCGGGGAGCTGTTTTTT. This gives the protein CASSRPSGGSPGELFF.

The V and J genes are TRBV7-2 and TRBJ2-5; 10 nucleotides align to TRBD1. Per germline, CDR1 SGHTA and CDR2 FQGNSA. The CDR3 length is 15 residues. With 5 bases clipped from V and 5 bases from J, the junction kept 8 bases outside the gene matches. The CDR3 sequence: CASSIRQGAGETQYF. CDR3 in DNA: TGTGCCAGCAGCATCCGACAGGGGGCAGGGGAGACCCAGTACTTC.

The V and J genes are TRBV18 and TRBJ1-2, with 9 positions matching TRBD1. CDR1 KGHSH and CDR2 LQKENI come from the germline V gene. The CDR3 runs 13 residues. V lost 6 bases, J lost 7 bases, and 6 bases stayed unmatched. The CDR3 spells CASSLGTGSGYTF. In nucleotides, the CDR3 is TGTGCCAGCTCTCTAGGGACAGGGAGTGGCTACACCTTC.

The rearrangement links TRBV7-2 to TRBJ2-3; 8 bases are shared with TRBD1. V shed 3 bases, J shed 5 bases, and the junction held 7 bases outside the gene matches. CDR3 length: 15 residues. Germline CDR1 SGHTA, CDR2 FQGNSA. The CDR3 DNA sequence: TGTGCCAGCAGCTTCTGGACAGGGTCGGAAGATACGCAGTATTTT. Encoded protein: CASSFWTGSEDTQYF.

This chain uses TRBV7-2 with TRBJ2-7; possible D gene TRBD2, 5 bases. This CDR3 has 13 residues. Germline V gene sequence: CDR1 SGHTA, CDR2 FQGNSA. V was trimmed by 5 bases and J by 2 bases, leaving 10 bases between them. DNA for the CDR3: TGTGCCAGCAGCCGCAGCGGCCCCTACGAGCAGTACTTC. It translates to CASSRSGPYEQYF.